This TCR beta chain was captured by sequencing in a study of T cell repertoires in cytomegalovirus infection. The overall study: Well-studied HLA-B-restricted CMV epitopes were used in the study alongside recently identified HLA-C-restricted ones. Public TCR beta signatures were indicative of both CMV infection and a matching HLA type.

Study-level results: The ex vivo response was dominated by HLA-C-restricted CMV-specific TCR beta clonotypes. The cumulative frequency of public TCR beta families distinguished individuals who carried CMV together with the relevant HLA.

Each CDR3 protein gets one entry after TCRdb re-called the reads with MiXCR. The data hold about a million distinct CDR3 sequences, with 30% to 40% observed a single time. This clonotype was observed many times. The antigen remains unidentified. The sample consisted of cultured CD8+ T cells from PBMCs, taken from culture after CMV antigen stimulation. The clonotype originates from a human donor in good health (CMV status not recorded). Some clones in this sample may be carry-over from other donors' samples.

The CDR3: CASSFTEDPYNEQFF. The DNA of the CDR3 is TGTGCCAGCAGCTTCACCGAAGACCCCTACAATGAGCAGTTCTTC. This rearrangement joins TRBV7-6 to TRBJ2-1, with unresolved D. Germline V gene data show CDR1 as SGHVS and CDR2 as FNYEAQ. Trimming shortened V by 3 bases and J by 2 bases, and 11 bases separated the two germline ends. The CDR3 is made up of 15 amino acids.